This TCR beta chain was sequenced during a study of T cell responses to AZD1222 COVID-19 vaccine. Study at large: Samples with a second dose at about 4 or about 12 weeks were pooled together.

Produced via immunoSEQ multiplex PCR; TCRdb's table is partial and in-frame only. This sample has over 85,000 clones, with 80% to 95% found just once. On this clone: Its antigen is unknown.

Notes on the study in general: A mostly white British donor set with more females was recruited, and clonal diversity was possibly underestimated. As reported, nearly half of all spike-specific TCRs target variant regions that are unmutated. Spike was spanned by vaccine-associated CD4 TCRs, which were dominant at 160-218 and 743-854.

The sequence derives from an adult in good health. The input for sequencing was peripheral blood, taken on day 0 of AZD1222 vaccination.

The CDR3 nucleotides are TGTGCCAGCACCACACTAGCGGGGGGCCATTCCGAGCAGTACTTC. Protein: CASTTLAGGHSEQYF. The rearrangement links TRBV27 to TRBJ2-7; 12 bases are a match to TRBD2. The length of the CDR3 is 15 residues. Germline assignment: CDR1 MNHEY and CDR2 SMNVEV (reference sequence). Trimming took 7 bases from V and 6 from J; bases not matched to a gene: 10.